These 8 T cell receptor beta chains came from one sample sequenced in a study of CD8 T cells in Susac syndrome. Random hexamers were used to reverse transcribe the RNA input (about 0.5 to 1 ug). A single record per CDR3 protein comes from TCRdb applying MiXCR to the immunoSEQ multiplex PCR reads. The table lists 150,000 to 200,000 distinct CDR3 sequences, around 94% of them singletons, with 0.09% to 0.1% in the top ten. Sequencing was carried out using CD4+ T cells from PBMCs. The receptors stem from a human donor with multiple sclerosis.

This clonotype was detected only once. This chain connects TRBV28 to TRBJ2-7; 7 bases agree with TRBD2. The CDR3 consists of 16 residues. Germline V gene data show CDR1 as MDHEN and CDR2 as SYDVKM. V was pared by 3 bases and J by 6 bases, with 14 bases of the junction left unmatched. The DNA for the CDR3 is TGTGCCAGCAGTTTCTGGCCTCAAGGTATAGCGGGCGAGCAGTACTTC. The encoded protein is CASSFWPQGIAGEQYF.

This chain links TRBV6-5 with TRBJ2-3; 12 bases fit TRBD2. This CDR3 is built from 17 residues. Germline V gene lookup returns CDR1 MNHEY and CDR2 SVGAGI. With 4 bases clipped from V and 3 bases from J, the junction kept 8 bases outside the gene matches. CDR3 loop: CASSSTSGRRETDTQYF. The CDR3 coding sequence is TGTGCCAGCAGTTCGACTAGCGGGAGAAGGGAGACAGATACGCAGTATTTT.

The chain carries TRBV2 and TRBJ2-3, with 7 bases identical to TRBD2. The CDR3 spans 13 residues. J gave up 5 bases and V 3 bases, and 2 bases lay outside the gene matches. The germline CDR1 and CDR2 sequences are SNHLY and FYNNEI. CDR3 nucleotides: TGTGCCAGCAGTGATGGGGGGGGAGATACGCAGTATTTT. Its translation: CASSDGGGDTQYF.

This chain joins TRBV20-1 and TRBJ1-2; 7 nucleotides align to TRBD1. Germline V lookup: CDR1 DFQATT, CDR2 SNEGSKA (reference sequence). Unmatched junction bases numbered 7, after V lost 5 bases and J lost 4 bases. The CDR3 covers 13 residues. DNA for the CDR3: TGCAGTGCTGAATCCGGGACAGCCTATGGCTACACCTTC. It specifies CSAESGTAYGYTF.

V usage is TRBV3-1 and J usage is TRBJ2-5, with TRBD2 identical over 8 bases. Per the germline V gene, CDR1 is LGHDT and CDR2 is YNNKEL (reference sequence). V lost 3 bases to trimming and J lost 2 bases; unmatched junction nucleotides: 5. The CDR3 contains 15 residues. The CDR3 coding sequence is TGTGCCAGCAGCCACGTTACTAGCGGTCAAGAGACCCAGTACTTC. This translates into CASSHVTSGQETQYF.

The gene calls are TRBV19 and TRBJ2-6; weak D call: TRBD1 (5 bases). The CDR3 sequence is 15 residues long. V shed 6 bases and J shed 2 bases, with 11 bases lying between them. Germline-derived CDR1 and CDR2 are LNHDA and SQIVND (reference sequence). The CDR3 is CASRWGRAGANVLTF. The CDR3 DNA reads TGTGCCAGTAGATGGGGCAGGGCTGGGGCCAACGTCCTGACTTTC.

V is TRBV20-1 and J is TRBJ2-7; D not resolved. The V gene lost 4 bases and the J gene lost 6 bases, with 16 bases spanning the gap. From germline, CDR1 is DFQATT and CDR2 SNEGSKA (reference sequence). This CDR3 contains 13 residues. The CDR3 sequence: CSATRPATPEQYF. In nucleotides, the CDR3 is TGCAGTGCTACCCGGCCTGCAACGCCCGAGCAGTACTTC.

The chain combines TRBV5-4 with TRBJ2-2, with 7 bases identical to TRBD2. The length of the CDR3 is 15 residues. V lost 2 bases and J lost 13; bases outside the gene matches: 14. Germline assignment: CDR1 SGHNT and CDR2 YYREEE (reference sequence). The CDR3 protein is CASSFGLDREGGLFF. CDR3 DNA sequence: TGTGCCAGCAGCTTCGGACTAGACCGAGAGGGTGGGCTGTTTTTT.